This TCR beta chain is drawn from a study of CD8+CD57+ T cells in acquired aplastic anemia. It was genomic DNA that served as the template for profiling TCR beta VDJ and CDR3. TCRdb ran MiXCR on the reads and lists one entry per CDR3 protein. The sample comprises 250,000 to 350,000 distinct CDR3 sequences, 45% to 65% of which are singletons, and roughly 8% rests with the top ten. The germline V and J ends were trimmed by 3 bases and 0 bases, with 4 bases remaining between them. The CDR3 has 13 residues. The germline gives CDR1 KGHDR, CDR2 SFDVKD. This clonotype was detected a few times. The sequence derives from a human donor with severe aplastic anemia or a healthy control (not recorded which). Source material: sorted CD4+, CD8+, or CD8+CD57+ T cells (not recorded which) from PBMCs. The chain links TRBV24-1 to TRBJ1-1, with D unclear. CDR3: CATSDMMNTEAFF. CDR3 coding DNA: TGTGCCACCAGTGATATGATGAACACTGAAGCTTTCTTT.